This T cell receptor (beta chain) was recovered during a study of cytomegalovirus exposure and HLA in healthy donors. Regarding the study as a whole: Among the sequence variants, a highly shared cluster was likely an artifact of sequencing. The study dropped some indistinguishable V segments, TRBV6-2 and TRBV6-3 among them.

Trimming removed 5 bases at V and 6 bases at J, with 14 bases between. This CDR3 is 14 amino acids long. Germline CDR1 and CDR2: SEHNR and FQNEAQ (reference sequence). The primer mix had 60 Vbeta and 13 Jbeta primers. Clones were read by immunoSEQ multiplex PCR, and TCRdb kept only the in-frame ones, dropping some. Among around 150,000 clones listed, about 75% were seen once. Comment on this clone: Its target is unknown.

This receptor was identified in a middle-aged woman in good health and CMV-seropositive. The source material was PBMCs. The chain joins TRBV7-9 to TRBJ2-1; TRBD2 might be the D (6 bases). DNA for the CDR3: TGTGCCAGCAGCCTCGGCGGTAGCGGCAATGAGCAGTTCTTC. It yields the protein CASSLGGSGNEQFF.